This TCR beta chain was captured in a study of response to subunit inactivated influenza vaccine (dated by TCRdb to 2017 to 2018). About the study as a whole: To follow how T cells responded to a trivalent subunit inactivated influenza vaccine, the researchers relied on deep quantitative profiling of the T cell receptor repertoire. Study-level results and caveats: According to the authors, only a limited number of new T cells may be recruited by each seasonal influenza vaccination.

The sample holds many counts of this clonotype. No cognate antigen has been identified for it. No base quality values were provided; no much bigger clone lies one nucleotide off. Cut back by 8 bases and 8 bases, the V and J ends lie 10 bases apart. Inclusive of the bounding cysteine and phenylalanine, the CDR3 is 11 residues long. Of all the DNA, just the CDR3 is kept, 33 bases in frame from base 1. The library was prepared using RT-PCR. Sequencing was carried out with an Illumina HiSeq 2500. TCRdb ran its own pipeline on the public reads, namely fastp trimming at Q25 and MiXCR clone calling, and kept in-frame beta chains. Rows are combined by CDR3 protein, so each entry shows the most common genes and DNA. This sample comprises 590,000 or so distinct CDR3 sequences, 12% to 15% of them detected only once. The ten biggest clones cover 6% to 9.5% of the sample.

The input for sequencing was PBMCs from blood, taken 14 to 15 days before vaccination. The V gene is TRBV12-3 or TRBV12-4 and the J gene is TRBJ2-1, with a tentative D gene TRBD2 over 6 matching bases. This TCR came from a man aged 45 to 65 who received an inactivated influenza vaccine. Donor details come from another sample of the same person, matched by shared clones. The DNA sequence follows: TGTGCCAGCTCGGGAGCCCATGAGCAGTTCTTC. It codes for CASSGAHEQFF.